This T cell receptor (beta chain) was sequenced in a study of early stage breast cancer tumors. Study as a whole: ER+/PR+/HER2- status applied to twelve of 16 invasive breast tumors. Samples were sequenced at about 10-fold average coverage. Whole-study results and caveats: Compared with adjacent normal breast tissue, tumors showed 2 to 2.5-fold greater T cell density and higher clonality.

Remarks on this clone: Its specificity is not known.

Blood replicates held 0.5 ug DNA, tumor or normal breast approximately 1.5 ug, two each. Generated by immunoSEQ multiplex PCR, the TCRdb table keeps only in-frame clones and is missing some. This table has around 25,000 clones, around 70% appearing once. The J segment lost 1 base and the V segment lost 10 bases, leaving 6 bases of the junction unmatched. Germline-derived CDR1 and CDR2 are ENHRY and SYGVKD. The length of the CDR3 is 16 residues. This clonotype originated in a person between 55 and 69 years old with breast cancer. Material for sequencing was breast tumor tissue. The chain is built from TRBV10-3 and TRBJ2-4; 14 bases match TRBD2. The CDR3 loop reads CATGLAGEGAKNIQYF. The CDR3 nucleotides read TGTGCCACGGGACTAGCGGGGGAAGGCGCCAAAAACATTCAGTACTTC.